The 14 T cell receptor beta chains below come from one sample, sequenced in a study of blood T cell repertoires in COVID-19. Generated by immunoSEQ multiplex PCR, the TCRdb table keeps only in-frame clones and is missing some. Of about 180,000 clones in the sample, 84% were seen once. Source material: peripheral blood. The receptors derive from a human donor in a cohort sampled during active COVID-19.

The chain joins TRBV19 to TRBJ2-7; a possible D gene is TRBD1 (5 bases). In germline, CDR1 is LNHDA, CDR2 SQIVND (reference sequence). The CDR3 spans 15 residues. V lost 4 bases and J 4 bases, leaving 17 bases between the germline ends. Written as DNA, the CDR3 is TGTGCCAGTAGTACCGGACAAGGGTGGGTATACGAGCAGTACTTC. Its translation: CASSTGQGWVYEQYF.

V is TRBV30 and J is TRBJ1-2, with 10 bases identical to TRBD1. Germline V gene sequence: CDR1 GTSNPN, CDR2 SVGIG (reference sequence). The CDR3 runs 14 residues. After removal of 5 bases from V and 7 bases from J, the junction contained 10 bases not matched to a gene. CDR3 nucleotide sequence: TGTGCCTGGGCAATGGGACAGGGGACTTCTGGCTACACCTTC. Its protein is CAWAMGQGTSGYTF.

The V and J genes are TRBV30 and TRBJ2-7, with D perhaps TRBD1 (7 bases). V dropped 5 bases and J dropped 0 bases, with 17 bases sitting between them. This CDR3 spans 15 amino acids. Germline CDR1 and CDR2: GTSNPN and SVGIG (reference sequence). The CDR3 region is CAWDLTGEASYEQYF. Written as DNA, the CDR3 is TGTGCCTGGGACCTTACAGGGGAGGCCTCCTACGAGCAGTACTTC.

In its sample, this clone was seen once. The chain carries TRBV11-3 and TRBJ2-5, with TRBD1 matching 7 bases. The V gene's germline CDR1 is SGHNT and CDR2 YENEEA. The CDR3 contains 19 residues. Germline trimming cut 0 bases from V and 0 bases from J; bases unmatched to any gene: 13. The CDR3 is CASSLDGTVVSEYQETQYF. The CDR3 coding sequence is TGTGCCAGCAGCTTAGATGGGACAGTCGTTTCGGAGTACCAAGAGACCCAGTACTTC.

The chain carries TRBV18 and TRBJ1-2, with 10 bases lining up with TRBD1. Per the germline V gene, CDR1 is KGHSH and CDR2 is LQKENI. CDR3 length equals 16 residues. Unmatched junction bases numbered 9, after V lost 5 bases and J lost 3 bases. The CDR3 region is CASSNTGTGEDYGYTF. CDR3 nucleotide sequence: TGTGCCAGCTCAAATACCGGGACAGGGGAGGACTATGGCTACACCTTC.

The chain combines TRBV5-5 with TRBJ1-1, with 7 nucleotides matching TRBD1. J lost 0 bases, V lost 3 bases, and 8 bases had no gene match. Germline CDR1 SGHKS, CDR2 YYEKEE (reference sequence). CDR3 length: 16 residues. CDR3 bases: TGTGCCAGCAGCTCCGGATACACAGGGGTGAACACTGAAGCTTTCTTT. Translation: CASSSGYTGVNTEAFF.

CDR3 coding DNA: TGTGCCAGCAGGCTAGCGGGGAGCTCCTACAATGAGCAGTTCTTC. Its translation is CASRLAGSSYNEQFF. V is TRBV2 and J is TRBJ2-1, with TRBD2 matching over 9 bases. The CDR3 has 15 residues. After removal of 6 bases from V and 0 bases from J, the junction contained 3 bases not matched to a gene. In germline, CDR1 is SNHLY, CDR2 FYNNEI.

The chain uses TRBV29-1 and TRBJ1-1; 8 nucleotides align to TRBD1. Germline loops: CDR1 SQVTM, CDR2 ANQGSEA. The CDR3 is made up of 12 amino acids. V shed 5 bases and J 7 bases; nucleotides not matched to a gene: 6. The CDR3 sequence is CSVSGQGSEAFF. The DNA of the CDR3 is TGCAGCGTTTCCGGACAGGGAAGTGAAGCTTTCTTT.

The chain combines TRBV19 with TRBJ2-1; 12 bases map to TRBD2. J was trimmed by 7 bases and V by 5 bases; bases with no gene match: 9. Germline values: CDR1 LNHDA, CDR2 SQIVND (reference sequence). The CDR3 spans 16 residues. CDR3 residues: CASSGSPGTSGNEQFF. DNA of the CDR3: TGTGCCAGTAGTGGGTCCCCCGGGACTAGCGGGAATGAGCAGTTCTTC.

This chain connects TRBV9 to TRBJ2-3; 9 bases map to TRBD1. Germline CDR1 SGDLS, CDR2 YYNGEE. The CDR3 runs to 15 residues. V shed 2 bases, J shed 4 bases, and the junction held 5 bases outside the gene matches. The CDR3 spells CASSVKQGAPDTQYF. The CDR3 DNA reads TGTGCCAGCAGCGTCAAACAGGGGGCCCCAGATACGCAGTATTTT.

The rearrangement joins TRBV10-3 to TRBJ2-1, with TRBD2 matching over 10 bases. Germline CDR1 ENHRY, CDR2 SYGVKD. Trimming took 1 base from V and 9 from J; bases not matched to a gene: 6. The CDR3 has 15 residues. The CDR3 sequence is CAISEWLAGVGEQFF. CDR3 nucleotides: TGTGCCATCAGTGAGTGGCTAGCGGGGGTGGGTGAGCAGTTCTTC.

The chain recombines TRBV2 with TRBJ2-5, with TRBD2 matching 9 bases. CDR1 is SNHLY and CDR2 is FYNNEI in the germline V gene. The CDR3 has 14 amino acids. The J segment lost 5 bases and the V segment lost 7 bases, leaving 8 bases of the junction unmatched. CDR3 coding DNA: TGTGCCAGCACTCCGGGACTAGCTAAGGAGACCCAGTACTTC. Encoded protein: CASTPGLAKETQYF.

The chain links TRBV7-9 to TRBJ2-7, with D perhaps matching TRBD2 (5 bases). V was trimmed by 5 bases and J by 0 bases, leaving 17 bases between them. The CDR3 has 16 amino acids. Germline V gene data show CDR1 as SEHNR and CDR2 as FQNEAQ (reference sequence). As DNA, the CDR3 is TGTGCCAGCAGCGTACCGATTCAGGCGGGCTCCTACGAGCAGTACTTC. Its translation is CASSVPIQAGSYEQYF.

The chain has TRBV11-3 and TRBJ2-7; 8 bases map to TRBD2. This CDR3 has 15 amino acids. With V trimmed by 0 bases and J by 3 bases, 4 bases remained unmatched. The germline gives CDR1 SGHNT, CDR2 YENEEA. The DNA of the CDR3 is TGTGCCAGCAGCTTAGAGTCGGGGGGGCACTACGAGCAGTACTTC. This gives the protein CASSLESGGHYEQYF. Full variable domain (missing parts from reference TRBV11-3 and TRBJ2-7): EAGVVQSPRYKIIEKKQPVAFWCNPISGHNTLYWYLQNLGQGPELLIRYENEEAVDDSQLPKDRFSAERLKGVDSTLKIQPAELGDSAVYLCASSLESGGHYEQYFGPGTRLTVT.